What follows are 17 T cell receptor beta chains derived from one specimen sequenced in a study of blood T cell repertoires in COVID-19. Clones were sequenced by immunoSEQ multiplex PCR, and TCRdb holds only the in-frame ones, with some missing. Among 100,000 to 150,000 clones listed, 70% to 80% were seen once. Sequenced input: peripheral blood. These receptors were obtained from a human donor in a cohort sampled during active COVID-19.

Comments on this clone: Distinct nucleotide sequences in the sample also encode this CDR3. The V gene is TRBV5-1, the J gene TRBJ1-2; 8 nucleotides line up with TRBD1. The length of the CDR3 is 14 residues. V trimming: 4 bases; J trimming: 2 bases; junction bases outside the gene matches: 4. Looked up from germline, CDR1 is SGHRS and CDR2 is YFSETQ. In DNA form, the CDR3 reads TGCGCCAGCAGCCCCCAGGGGGCCAACTATGGCTACACCTTC. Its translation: CASSPQGANYGYTF.

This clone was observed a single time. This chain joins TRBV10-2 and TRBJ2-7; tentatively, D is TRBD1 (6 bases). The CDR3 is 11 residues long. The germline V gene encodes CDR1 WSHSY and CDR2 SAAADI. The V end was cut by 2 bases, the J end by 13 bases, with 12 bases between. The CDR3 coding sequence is TGCGCCAGCAGTGAGGAGGGACACATCTACTTC. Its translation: CASSEEGHIYF.

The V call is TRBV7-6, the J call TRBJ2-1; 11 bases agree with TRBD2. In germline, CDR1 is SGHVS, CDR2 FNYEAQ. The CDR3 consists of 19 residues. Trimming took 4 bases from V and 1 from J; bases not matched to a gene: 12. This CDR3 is CASSSSRLAGTNSYNEQFF. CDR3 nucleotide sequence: TGTGCCAGCAGCTCCTCCAGACTAGCGGGGACCAATTCCTACAATGAGCAGTTCTTC. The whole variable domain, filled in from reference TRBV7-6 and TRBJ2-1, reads GAGVSQSPRYKVTKRGQDVALRCDPISGHVSLYWYRQALGQGPEFLTYFNYEAQQDKSGLPNDRFSAERPEGSISTLTIQRTEQRDSAMYRCASSSSRLAGTNSYNEQFFGPGTRLTVL.

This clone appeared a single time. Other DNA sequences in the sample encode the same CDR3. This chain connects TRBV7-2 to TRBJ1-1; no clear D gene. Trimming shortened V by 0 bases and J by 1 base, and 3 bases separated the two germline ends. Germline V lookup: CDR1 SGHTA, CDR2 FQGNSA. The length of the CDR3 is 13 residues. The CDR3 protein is CASSLARNTEAFF. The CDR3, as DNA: TGTGCCAGCAGCTTAGCGCGGAACACTGAAGCTTTCTTT.

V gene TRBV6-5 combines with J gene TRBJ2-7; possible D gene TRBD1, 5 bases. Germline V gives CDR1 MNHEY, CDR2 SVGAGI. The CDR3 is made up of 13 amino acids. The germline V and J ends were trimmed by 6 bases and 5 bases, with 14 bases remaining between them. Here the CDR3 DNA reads TGTGCCAGCAGGCGACAGAAGCGACACGAGCAGTACTTC. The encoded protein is CASRRQKRHEQYF.

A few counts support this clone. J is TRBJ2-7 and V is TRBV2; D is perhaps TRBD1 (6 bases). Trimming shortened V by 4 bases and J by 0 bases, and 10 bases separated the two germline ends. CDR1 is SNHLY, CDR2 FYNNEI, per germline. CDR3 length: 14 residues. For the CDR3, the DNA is TGTGCCAGCAGTGTTAGGGGGTTCTCCTACGAGCAGTACTTC. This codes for CASSVRGFSYEQYF.

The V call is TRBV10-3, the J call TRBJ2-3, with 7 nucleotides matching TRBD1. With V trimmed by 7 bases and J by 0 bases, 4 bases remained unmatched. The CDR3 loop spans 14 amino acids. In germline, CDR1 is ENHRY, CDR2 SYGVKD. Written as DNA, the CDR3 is TGTGCCATCAAGGGGGCCTTTAGCACAGATACGCAGTATTTT. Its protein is CAIKGAFSTDTQYF.

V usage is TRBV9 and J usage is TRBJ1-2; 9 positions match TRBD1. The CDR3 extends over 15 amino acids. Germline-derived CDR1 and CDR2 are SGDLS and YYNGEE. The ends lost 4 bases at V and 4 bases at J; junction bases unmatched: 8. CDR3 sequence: CASSLSHRGLYGYTF. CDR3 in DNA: TGTGCCAGCAGCCTCTCACACAGGGGGCTCTATGGCTACACCTTC.

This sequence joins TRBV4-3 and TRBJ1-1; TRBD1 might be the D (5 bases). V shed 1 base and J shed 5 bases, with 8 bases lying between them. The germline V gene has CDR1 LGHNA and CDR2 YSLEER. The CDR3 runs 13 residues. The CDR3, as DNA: TGCGCCAGCAGCCAAGCAAGGGGTACTGAAGCTTTCTTT. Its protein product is CASSQARGTEAFF.

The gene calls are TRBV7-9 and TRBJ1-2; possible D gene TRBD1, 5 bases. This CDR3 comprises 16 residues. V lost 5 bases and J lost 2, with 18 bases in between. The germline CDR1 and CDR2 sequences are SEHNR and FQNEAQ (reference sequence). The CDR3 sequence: CASSPSSWGRNYGYTF. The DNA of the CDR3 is TGTGCCAGCAGCCCTAGTTCGTGGGGGAGGAACTATGGCTACACCTTC.

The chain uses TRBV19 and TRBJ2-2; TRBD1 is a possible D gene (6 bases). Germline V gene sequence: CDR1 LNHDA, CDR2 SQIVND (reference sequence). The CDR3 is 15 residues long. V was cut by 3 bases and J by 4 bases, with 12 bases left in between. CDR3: CASSIRDTTTGELFF. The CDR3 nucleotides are TGTGCCAGTAGTATTCGGGACACAACCACCGGGGAGCTGTTTTTT.

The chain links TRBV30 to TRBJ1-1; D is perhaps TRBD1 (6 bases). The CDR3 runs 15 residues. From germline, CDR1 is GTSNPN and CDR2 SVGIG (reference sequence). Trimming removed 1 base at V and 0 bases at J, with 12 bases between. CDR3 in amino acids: CAWSEGGALNTEAFF. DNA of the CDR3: TGTGCCTGGAGTGAGGGGGGGGCCCTGAACACTGAAGCTTTCTTT.

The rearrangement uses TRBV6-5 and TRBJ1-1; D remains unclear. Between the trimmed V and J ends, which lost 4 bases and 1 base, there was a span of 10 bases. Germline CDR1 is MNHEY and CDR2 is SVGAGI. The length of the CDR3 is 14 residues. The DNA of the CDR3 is TGTGCCAGCAGTTTACGTCGGGGGAACACTGAAGCTTTCTTT. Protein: CASSLRRGNTEAFF.

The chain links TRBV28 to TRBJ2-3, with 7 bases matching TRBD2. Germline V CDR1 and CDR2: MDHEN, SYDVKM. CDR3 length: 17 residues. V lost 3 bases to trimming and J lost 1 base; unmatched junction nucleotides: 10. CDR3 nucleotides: TGTGCCAGCAGTTTCTTTCCAGCGGGACGCCGCACAGATACGCAGTATTTT. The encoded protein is CASSFFPAGRRTDTQYF.

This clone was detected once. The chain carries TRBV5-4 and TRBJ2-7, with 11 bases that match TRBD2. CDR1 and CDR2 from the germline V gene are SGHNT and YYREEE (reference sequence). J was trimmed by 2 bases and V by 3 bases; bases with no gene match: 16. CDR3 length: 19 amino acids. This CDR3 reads CASSSRVGIAGGPTYEQYF. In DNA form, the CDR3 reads TGTGCCAGCAGCTCTCGGGTCGGGATAGCGGGGGGGCCCACCTACGAGCAGTACTTC.

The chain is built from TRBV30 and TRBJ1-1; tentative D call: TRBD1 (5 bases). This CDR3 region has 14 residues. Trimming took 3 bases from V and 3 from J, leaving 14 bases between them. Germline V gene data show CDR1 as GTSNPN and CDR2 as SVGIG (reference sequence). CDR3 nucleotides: TGTGCCTGGAGAGCAGGGCGCAGGGACACTGAAGCTTTCTTT. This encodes CAWRAGRRDTEAFF.

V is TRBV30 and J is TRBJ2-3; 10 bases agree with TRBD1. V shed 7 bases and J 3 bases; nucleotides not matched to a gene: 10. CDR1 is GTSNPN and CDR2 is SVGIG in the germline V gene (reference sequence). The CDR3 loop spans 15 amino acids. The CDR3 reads CASTSGQGLTDTQYF. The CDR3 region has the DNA TGTGCCTCAACGTCGGGACAGGGGCTTACAGATACGCAGTATTTT.